This TCR beta chain was sequenced for a study of OX40 agonist ivuxolimab in advanced cancers. On the study more broadly: Three patients, one with hepatocellular carcinoma and two with cutaneous melanoma, responded partially. Study-wide findings and caveats: More expanded clones were seen, on average, in CD8+ T cells than in CD4+.

This table comes from immunoSEQ multiplex PCR, and its TCRdb copy is limited to in-frame clones, with some not included. Here the sample spans tens of thousands of clones, roughly four fifths being singletons. On this clone itself: The target antigen is unknown.

CDR1 is LGHNA, CDR2 YSLEER, per germline. CDR3 size: 15 residues. Deletions cut 0 bases from V and 6 bases from J, with 11 bases between. The TCR was taken from an adult with an advanced solid tumor such as melanoma, head and neck, liver or kidney cancer. Specimen: CD4+ or CD8+ T cells sorted from blood, collected in a trial of the OX40 agonist ivuxolimab. This chain links TRBV4-3 with TRBJ2-2; D is tentatively TRBD1 or TRBD2 (6 bases each). CDR3 in amino acids: CASSQEGGYAGELFF. CDR3 sequence (DNA): TGCGCCAGCAGCCAAGAAGGGGGGTACGCCGGGGAGCTGTTTTTT.